Listed here are 2 T cell receptor beta chains from one sample, sequenced in a study of control samples from healthy donors and cancer patients. Data came from immunoSEQ multiplex PCR; TCRdb stores just in-frame clones and leaves some out. The repertoire holds 100,000 to 150,000 clones, with 85% to 95% as singletons. Sequenced material: blood. Receptors were obtained from a man younger than 30 in good health.

The rearrangement joins TRBV5-1 to TRBJ1-3; D gene ambiguous. This CDR3 is built from 16 residues. Between the trimmed V and J ends, which lost 0 bases and 0 bases, there was a span of 10 bases. CDR1 is SGHRS, CDR2 YFSETQ, per germline. CDR3 in DNA: TGCGCCAGCAGCTTGGCCGGTCAGACCTCTGGAAACACCATATATTTT. Protein: CASSLAGQTSGNTIYF.

The genes are TRBV21-1 and TRBJ1-4; no check of the table's D call, TRBD1, against the DNA was made. TRBV21-1 is annotated as a pseudogene. The length of the CDR3 is 13 residues. CDR3 nucleotides: TGTGCCATCTCGGGACAGGGGTATGAAAAACTGTTTTTT. Translated: CAISGQGYEKLFF.